This T cell receptor beta chain was observed in a study of T cell repertoires in cytomegalovirus infection. Each CDR3 protein is one row after TCRdb ran MiXCR on the reads. This table has some 400,000 distinct CDR3 sequences, approximately 32% appearing once. This CDR3 region has 17 residues. Germline CDR1 reads MNHNS; CDR2 reads SASEGT. V shed 6 bases, J shed 5 bases, and the junction held 12 bases outside the gene matches. The sample was PBMCs. This receptor was obtained from a human donor in good health (CMV status not recorded). Some clones in this sample may be carry-over from other donors' samples. The genes are TRBV6-1 and TRBJ2-4, with 11 bases matching TRBD2. The CDR3 DNA is TGTGCCAGCAGAAACTGGGTTAGCGGGGGGGCCGAAAACATTCAGTACTTC. It specifies CASRNWVSGGAENIQYF.